Below, 19 T cell receptor beta chains from the same sample are listed, as sequenced in a study of shared clonotypes between healthy human individuals (dated by TCRdb to 2018 to 2021). The library was prepared using the immunoSEQ multiplex PCR assay. What TCRdb holds here is the immuneACCESS table cut down to in-frame rearrangements. Part of the clones is not present; checked against another copy, under half of the missing clones reflect an unresolved V gene, and the others are unexplained. The sample yields around 500,000 clones; over 75% were counted once. Of the sample, over 9.5% is held by the ten largest clones. Sequenced material: PBMCs. Every receptor here comes from a woman aged 40 to 50 in good health. Some clones in this sample may be carry-over from other donors' samples.

With regard to this clone: It is likely a read error: a sequence one base away is far more abundant. The chain carries TRBV28 and TRBJ2-7; 7 bases are a match to TRBD1. Germline CDR1 is MDHEN and CDR2 is SYDVKM. V lost 3 bases and J lost 2; bases outside the gene matches: 7. CDR3 length: 15 amino acids. The CDR3 bases are TGTGCCAGCAGTTTCAGCGTAGGGACAGCCTACGAGCAGTACTTC. Protein sequence: CASSFSVGTAYEQYF.

V and J are TRBV14 and TRBJ1-2; no reliable D call. Trimming shortened V by 0 bases and J by 4 bases, and 9 bases separated the two germline ends. The CDR3 spans 14 residues. The germline V gene encodes CDR1 SGHDN and CDR2 FVKESK. This chain's CDR3 is CASSQDRGTYGYTF. The CDR3 DNA sequence: TGTGCCAGCAGCCAAGATCGGGGTACCTATGGCTACACCTTC.

CDR3 bases: TGTGCCAGCAGTTCCCTACAGGAGGTCTATAGCAATCAGCCCCAGCATTTT. Its translation is CASSSLQEVYSNQPQHF. The rearrangement uses TRBV27 and TRBJ1-5; the D gene is possibly TRBD1 (5 bases). V lost 4 bases, J lost 0 bases, and 16 bases lay in between. CDR1 MNHEY and CDR2 SMNVEV come from the germline V gene (reference sequence). The length of the CDR3 is 17 residues.

In this sample, this clone turned up a few times. This rearrangement joins TRBV6-1 to TRBJ1-1; D unresolved. Germline V gene data show CDR1 as MNHNS and CDR2 as SASEGT. This CDR3 is 13 amino acids long. V was cut by 0 bases and J by 3 bases, with 5 bases left in between. DNA for the CDR3: TGTGCCAGCAGTGAAGCGTCTGACACTGAAGCTTTCTTT. Residues: CASSEASDTEAFF.

This clone was seen only once. This is likely an artifact of a read error, given a far larger clone one base away. This sample includes further DNA sequences coding for the same CDR3. The V and J genes are TRBV6-1 and TRBJ2-5; 7 bases are a match to TRBD1. The CDR3 covers 15 residues. Germline CDR1 reads MNHNS; CDR2 reads SASEGT. CDR3 DNA sequence: TGCGCCAGCAGCCATCCCGGGACAGATCAAGAGACCCAGTACTTC. As protein: CASSHPGTDQETQYF.

This clone was observed at least ten times. The genes are TRBV19 and TRBJ2-7; 9 nucleotides agree with TRBD2. Germline CDR1 LNHDA, CDR2 SQIVND (reference sequence). The J segment lost 3 bases and the V segment lost 1 base, leaving 4 bases of the junction unmatched. The CDR3 sequence is 15 residues long. DNA for the CDR3: TGTGCCAGTAGTATAGGACTAGCGGAGAGCTACGAGCAGTACTTC. Translation: CASSIGLAESYEQYF.

The chain has TRBV7-2 and TRBJ1-5; 7 bases fit TRBD1. This CDR3 spans 15 amino acids. The ends lost 4 bases at V and 2 bases at J; junction bases unmatched: 5. The germline gives CDR1 SGHTA, CDR2 FQGNSA. CDR3 loop: CASSSYDRGNQPQHF. In nucleotides, the CDR3 is TGTGCCAGCAGCTCCTATGACAGGGGCAATCAGCCCCAGCATTTT.

The V and J genes are TRBV28 and TRBJ2-3; TRBD2 is a possible D gene (6 bases). This CDR3 comprises 13 residues. Germline V gene data show CDR1 as MDHEN and CDR2 as SYDVKM. The V end was cut by 8 bases, the J end by 0 bases, with 9 bases between. The CDR3 here is CASGRPSTDTQYF. In DNA, the CDR3 is TGTGCCAGCGGGAGGCCCAGCACAGATACGCAGTATTTT.

A word on this clone: Other DNA variants within this sample encode the same CDR3. This chain joins TRBV7-3 and TRBJ2-1; 7 positions agree with TRBD2. The CDR3 runs 14 residues. V shed 4 bases, J shed 5 bases, and the junction held 5 bases outside the gene matches. Germline lookup yields CDR1 SGHTA and CDR2 FQGTGA. CDR3 sequence reads: CASSSGLADNEQFF. The CDR3 DNA follows: TGTGCCAGCAGCTCGGGGCTAGCGGACAATGAGCAGTTCTTC.

To note about this clone: Being one base from a much bigger clone, this may be a read error. Within the sample, other DNA sequences also encode this same CDR3. V and J are TRBV6-1 and TRBJ2-5; D may match TRBD1 or TRBD2 (5 bases each). Germline values: CDR1 MNHNS, CDR2 SASEGT. The CDR3 spans 14 residues. DNA of the CDR3: TGCGCCAGCAGCTCGGGGCTGGAAACTTATGAGCTGTACTTC. This encodes CASSSGLETYELYF.

The chain couples TRBV6-1 to TRBJ2-1; 9 nucleotides agree with TRBD2. The CDR3 is 16 residues long. With V trimmed by 3 bases and J by 7 bases, 10 bases remained unmatched. Per germline, CDR1 MNHNS and CDR2 SASEGT. CDR3 residues: CASSDLASGISNEQFF. The CDR3, as DNA: TGTGCCAGCAGTGATCTTGCTAGCGGGATTTCTAATGAGCAGTTCTTC.

The chain uses TRBV7-9 and TRBJ2-7, with a weak D call TRBD2 (6 bases). CDR3 size: 12 residues. Trimming cost V 5 bases and J 6 bases, with 11 bases left between them. Germline V gene lookup returns CDR1 SEHNR and CDR2 FQNEAQ (reference sequence). CDR3 loop: CASSLTSSEQYF. The CDR3, as DNA: TGTGCCAGCAGCCTGACTAGTAGCGAGCAGTACTTC.

This chain joins TRBV6-5 and TRBJ1-2, with D unclear. Germline assignment: CDR1 MNHEY and CDR2 SVGAGI. Trimming removed 5 bases at V and 5 bases at J, with 6 bases between. The CDR3 extends over 11 amino acids. The CDR3 protein is CASSASYGYTF. The CDR3, as DNA: TGTGCCAGCAGTGCCTCGTATGGCTACACCTTC.

In regard to this clone: It differs at one base from a far larger clone, so likely a read error. The same CDR3 can be traced to other DNA sequences in this sample. The chain couples TRBV6-5 to TRBJ1-5; tentatively, D is TRBD1 (5 bases). There are 14 residues in the CDR3. Germline values: CDR1 MNHEY, CDR2 SVGAGI. The CDR3 coding sequence is TGTGCAAGCAGTTACCTGGGGGGGAATCAGCCCCAGCATTTT. Residues: CASSYLGGNQPQHF.

V and J are TRBV2 and TRBJ2-1; 10 bases line up with TRBD2. The CDR3 runs to 16 residues. Trimming took 7 bases from V and 1 from J; bases not matched to a gene: 7. Germline CDR1 SNHLY, CDR2 FYNNEI. CDR3 protein: CASTLAGGYSYNEQFF. DNA of the CDR3: TGTGCCAGCACTTTAGCGGGAGGATATTCCTACAATGAGCAGTTCTTC.

About this clone itself: Since a far larger clone is one base different, this is likely a read error. The genes are TRBV5-6 and TRBJ2-7, with D perhaps assigned TRBD1 or TRBD2 (5 bases each). Trimming left V 3 bases short and J 8 bases short, with 21 bases between. Per germline, CDR1 SGHDT and CDR2 YYEEEE. The CDR3 is 15 amino acids. The CDR3 is CASSSKRPGSRKQYF. CDR3 DNA sequence: TGTGCCAGCAGCTCAAAGAGGCCAGGGAGCCGCAAGCAGTACTTC. Combining the CDR3 with reference TRBV5-6 and TRBJ2-7 gives the whole variable domain DAGVTQSPTHLIKTRGQQVTLRCSPKSGHDTVSWYQQALGQGPQFIFQYYEEEERQRGNFPDRFSGHQFPNYSSELNVNALLLGDSALYLCASSSKRPGSRKQYFGPGTRLTVT.

The chain couples TRBV28 to TRBJ1-5; D might be TRBD1 (6 bases). Looked up from germline, CDR1 is MDHEN and CDR2 is SYDVKM. V dropped 10 bases and J dropped 3 bases, with 22 bases sitting between them. The CDR3 is 16 amino acids. The CDR3 bases are TGTGCCACTACACCTCACGCCGGGACACCCAATCAGCCCCAGCATTTT. Translating gives CATTPHAGTPNQPQHF.

The chain has TRBV11-2 and TRBJ1-3; D is ambiguous. Trimming left V 5 bases short and J 3 bases short, with 11 bases between. The CDR3 contains 14 residues. Looked up from germline, CDR1 is SGHAT and CDR2 is FQNNGV. The CDR3 DNA follows: TGTGCCAGCAGCCCCACCCCACGTGGAAACACCATATATTTT. Protein product: CASSPTPRGNTIYF.

This rearrangement joins TRBV28 to TRBJ1-2; tentative D call: TRBD1 (6 bases). Trimming pared 4 bases from V and 5 bases from J, leaving 11 bases between. This CDR3 contains 13 residues. Looked up from germline, CDR1 is MDHEN and CDR2 is SYDVKM. The CDR3 coding sequence is TGTGCCAGCAGTTATCAAGGGGGATATGGCTACACCTTC. Amino acids: CASSYQGGYGYTF.